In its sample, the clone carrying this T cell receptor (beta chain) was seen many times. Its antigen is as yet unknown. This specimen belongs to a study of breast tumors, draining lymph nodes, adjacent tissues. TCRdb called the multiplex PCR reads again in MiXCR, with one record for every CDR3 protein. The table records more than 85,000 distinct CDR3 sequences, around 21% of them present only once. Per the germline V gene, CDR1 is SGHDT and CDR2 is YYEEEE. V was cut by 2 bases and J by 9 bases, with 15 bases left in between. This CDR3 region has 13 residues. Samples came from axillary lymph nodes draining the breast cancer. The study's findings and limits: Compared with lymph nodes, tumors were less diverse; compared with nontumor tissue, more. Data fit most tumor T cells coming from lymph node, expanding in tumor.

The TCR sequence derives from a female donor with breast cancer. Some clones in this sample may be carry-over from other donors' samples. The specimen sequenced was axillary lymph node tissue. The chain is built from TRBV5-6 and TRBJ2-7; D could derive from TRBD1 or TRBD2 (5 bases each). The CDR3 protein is CASSFSGNGGQYF. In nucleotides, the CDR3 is TGTGCCAGCAGCTTCTCCGGGAATGGGGGGCAGTACTTC.